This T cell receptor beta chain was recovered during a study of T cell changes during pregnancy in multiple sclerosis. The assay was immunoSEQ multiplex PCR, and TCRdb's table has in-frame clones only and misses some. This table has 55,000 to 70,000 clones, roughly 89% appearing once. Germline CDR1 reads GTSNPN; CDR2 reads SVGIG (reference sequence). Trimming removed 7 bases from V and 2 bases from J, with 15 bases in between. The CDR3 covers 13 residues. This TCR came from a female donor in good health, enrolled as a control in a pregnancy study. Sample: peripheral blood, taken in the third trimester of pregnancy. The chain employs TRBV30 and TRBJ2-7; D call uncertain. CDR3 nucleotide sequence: TGTGCCTTAGTGGCAGACTCCACCTACGAGCAGTACTTC. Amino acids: CALVADSTYEQYF. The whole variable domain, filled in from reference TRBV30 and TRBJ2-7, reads SQTIHQWPATLVQPVGSPLSLECTVEGTSNPNLYWYRQAAGRGLQLLFYSVGIGQISSEVPQNLSASRPQDRQFILSSKKLLLSDSGFYLCALVADSTYEQYFGPGTRLTVT.